The sequence of this TCR beta chain was determined in a study of T cell repertoires in cytomegalovirus infection. Study-level background: The study used recently identified HLA-C-restricted and well-studied HLA-B-restricted CMV epitopes.

TCRdb ran MiXCR on the reads and lists one entry per CDR3 protein. The sample contains roughly 920,000 distinct CDR3 sequences, about a third of which appear only once. Study results and caveats: In two of eight donors, the top clonotype was HLA-C-restricted CMV-specific.

This CDR3 contains 16 residues. Trimming cost V 3 bases and J 5 bases; bases outside gene matches: 9. The germline CDR1 and CDR2 sequences are SEHNR and FQNEAQ (reference sequence). This clonotype appeared a few times. Its antigen is not identified. The specimen comprised cultured CD8+ T cells from PBMCs, sampled from culture after CMV antigen stimulation. The genes are TRBV7-9 and TRBJ2-1; 8 bases align to TRBD2. The TCR comes from a human donor in good health (CMV status not recorded). Some clones in this sample may be carry-over from other donors' samples. The CDR3 nucleotides are TGTGCCAGCAGCTTTCTTGGCGGGGGGAAGGACAATGAGCAGTTCTTC. Protein product: CASSFLGGGKDNEQFF.